The 19 T cell receptor beta chains in this list originate from one sample, sequenced in a study of siplizumab effects on memory and regulatory T cells. The data were produced by immunoSEQ multiplex PCR, yet TCRdb's version contains in-frame clones alone and is incomplete. The sample lists 100,000 to 120,000 clones, just over 90% seen once, with around 0.29% in the top ten. The sequencing input was CD4+ T cells sorted from blood. These receptors came from a human donor in good health.

The chain combines TRBV7-9 with TRBJ1-3; D not resolved. V was pared by 0 bases and J by 5 bases, with 20 bases between. Germline CDR1 reads SEHNR; CDR2 reads FQNEAQ (reference sequence). The CDR3 consists of 18 residues. The CDR3 sequence is CASSLATLEVSERNTIYF. CDR3 bases: TGTGCCAGCAGCTTAGCTACCCTGGAAGTGTCAGAAAGAAACACCATATATTTT.

The chain has TRBV30 and TRBJ2-5, with TRBD2 matching 7 bases. This CDR3 comprises 13 residues. V was pared by 3 bases and J by 2 bases, with 3 bases of the junction left unmatched. Germline V gene data show CDR1 as GTSNPN and CDR2 as SVGIG (reference sequence). The CDR3 region has the DNA TGTGCCTGGAGGGGGGGGGTTCAAGAGACCCAGTACTTC. Residues: CAWRGGVQETQYF.

The chain joins TRBV19 to TRBJ2-3, with D hard to call. This CDR3 has 12 amino acids. The germline V gene has CDR1 LNHDA and CDR2 SQIVND (reference sequence). V was trimmed by 7 bases and J by 3 bases, leaving 8 bases between them. Here the CDR3 reads CASTDRTDTQYF. The CDR3 DNA reads as TGTGCCAGTACCGATAGAACAGATACGCAGTATTTT.

The rearrangement joins TRBV5-1 to TRBJ2-5, with 11 nucleotides matching TRBD2. V lost 2 bases and J lost 5; bases outside the gene matches: 8. There are 16 residues in the CDR3. From germline, CDR1 is SGHRS and CDR2 YFSETQ. In DNA form, the CDR3 reads TGCGCCAGCAGCTTCAGTAGCGGGGGGGCCAGGGAGACCCAGTACTTC. Amino acids: CASSFSSGGARETQYF.

This chain joins TRBV6-1 and TRBJ2-7, with D perhaps matching TRBD2 (6 bases). CDR1 and CDR2 from the germline V gene are MNHNS and SASEGT. Trimming cost V 8 bases and J 4 bases, with 18 bases left between them. CDR3 length equals 14 residues. This CDR3 is CASDRDGRRYEQYF. In nucleotides, the CDR3 is TGTGCCAGCGACCGGGACGGGAGAAGATACGAGCAGTACTTC.

V usage is TRBV6-5 and J usage is TRBJ2-7; TRBD1 aligns across 9 bases. Germline CDR1 MNHEY, CDR2 SVGAGI. The V gene end was trimmed by 2 bases and the J gene end by 5 bases; junction bases not matched to a gene: 1. The CDR3 covers 13 residues. CDR3 region: CASSYRTGDEQYF. The CDR3 region has the DNA TGTGCCAGCAGTTACCGGACAGGGGACGAGCAGTACTTC.

The chain recombines TRBV30 with TRBJ1-1, with D possibly matching TRBD1 (6 bases). Germline CDR1 and CDR2: GTSNPN and SVGIG (reference sequence). Trimming removed 2 bases from V and 1 base from J, with 14 bases in between. The CDR3 contains 15 residues. CDR3 DNA: TGTGCCTGGAGTAAGGCCCGCAGGGGGAACACTGAAGCTTTCTTT. It translates to CAWSKARRGNTEAFF.

The chain recombines TRBV6-5 with TRBJ1-2; D gene uncertain. Trimming left V 5 bases short and J 1 base short, with 5 bases between. CDR3 length equals 12 residues. Per the germline V gene, CDR1 is MNHEY and CDR2 is SVGAGI. The CDR3 loop reads CASSADNYGYTF. CDR3 nucleotide sequence: TGTGCCAGCAGTGCCGATAACTATGGCTACACCTTC.

The genes are TRBV18 and TRBJ1-1; D is undetermined. Germline CDR1 and CDR2: KGHSH and LQKENI. This CDR3 spans 14 amino acids. Trimming took 3 bases from V and 1 from J, leaving 9 bases between them. The CDR3 region is CASSPGRGNTEAFF. CDR3 in DNA: TGTGCCAGCTCACCCGGACGGGGGAACACTGAAGCTTTCTTT.

This chain uses TRBV30 with TRBJ1-1; a possible D gene is TRBD1 (5 bases). CDR3 length: 14 residues. V was shortened by 0 bases and J by 4 bases, with 12 bases between the two germline ends. The germline V gene encodes CDR1 GTSNPN and CDR2 SVGIG (reference sequence). The DNA for the CDR3 is TGTGCCTGGAGTGTATCAGGGTTGAGCACTGAAGCTTTCTTT. It is translated as CAWSVSGLSTEAFF.

The chain has TRBV4-3 and TRBJ2-7; D is possibly TRBD2 (5 bases). With 0 bases removed from V and 4 bases from J, the gap between germline ends came to 13 bases. This CDR3 is built from 15 residues. Germline-derived CDR1 and CDR2 are LGHNA and YSLEER. The CDR3 loop is CASSQDSLARYEQYF. The DNA for the CDR3 is TGCGCCAGCAGCCAAGATTCTCTAGCTCGGTACGAGCAGTACTTC.

This chain joins TRBV6-6 and TRBJ1-1; weak D call: TRBD1 (6 bases). Per germline, CDR1 MNHNY and CDR2 SVGAGI (reference sequence). V was trimmed by 6 bases and J by 6 bases, leaving 20 bases between them. The CDR3 sequence is 15 residues long. The CDR3 reads CASRPSGTLMSEAFF. CDR3 nucleotides: TGTGCCAGCAGGCCAAGTGGGACACTGATGTCTGAAGCTTTCTTT.

The chain couples TRBV9 to TRBJ1-1, with D possibly matching TRBD1 (5 bases). CDR3 length: 12 amino acids. V was cut by 4 bases and J by 7 bases, with 11 bases left in between. Germline V CDR1 and CDR2: SGDLS, YYNGEE. DNA for the CDR3: TGTGCCAGCAGCTCTACGCAGGGTGAAGCTTTCTTT. This encodes CASSSTQGEAFF.

The V call is TRBV11-1, the J call TRBJ1-1; possible D gene TRBD1, 5 bases. The germline V gene has CDR1 SGHAT and CDR2 FQDESV (reference sequence). Trimming removed 5 bases at V and 1 base at J, with 20 bases between. The CDR3 spans 17 residues. The CDR3: CASSLKGGGLSNTEAFF. The CDR3 DNA is TGTGCCAGCAGCCTAAAGGGCGGGGGGTTATCGAACACTGAAGCTTTCTTT. The entire variable domain, with the rest obtained from reference TRBV11-1 and TRBJ1-1, is as follows: EAEVAQSPRYKITEKSQAVAFWCDPISGHATLYWYRQILGQGPELLVQFQDESVVDDSQLPKDRFSAERLKGVDSTLKIQPAELGDSAMYLCASSLKGGGLSNTEAFFGQGTRLTVV.

The CDR3 reads CASSPHLDRFGETQYF. CDR3 DNA sequence: TGTGCCAGCAGTCCCCACCTCGACAGGTTTGGAGAGACCCAGTACTTC. The genes are TRBV27 and TRBJ2-5, with D perhaps TRBD1 (6 bases). Germline values: CDR1 MNHEY, CDR2 SMNVEV (reference sequence). The CDR3 length is 16 residues. V lost 5 bases to trimming and J lost 4 bases, with 20 bases between them.

The chain uses TRBV10-3 and TRBJ2-7, with 9 bases matching TRBD1. V lost 8 bases, J lost 7 bases, and 12 bases stayed unmatched. Germline V gene lookup returns CDR1 ENHRY and CDR2 SYGVKD. The CDR3 spans 14 residues. CDR3 DNA sequence: TGTGCCATCTCCCGGGACAGGGTGGAATTAGAGCAGTACTTC. It specifies CAISRDRVELEQYF.

The chain is built from TRBV6-1 and TRBJ2-4, with 8 positions matching TRBD1. In germline, CDR1 is MNHNS, CDR2 SASEGT. This CDR3 has 14 amino acids. The trim removed 3 bases at V and 9 bases at J, leaving 7 bases unmatched. The CDR3, as DNA: TGTGCCAGCAGTGATCCTTGGACAGGGACCATTCAGTACTTC. It translates to CASSDPWTGTIQYF.

The rearrangement joins TRBV15 to TRBJ2-1; TRBD2 agrees at 7 bases. The CDR3 has 12 amino acids. The junction had 6 bases not matched to a gene; V was cut back by 11 bases and J by 5 bases. Per germline, CDR1 LNHNV and CDR2 YYDKDF (reference sequence). CDR3 bases: TGTGCCCGAAGTGGGGGGGACAATGAGCAGTTCTTC. Translation: CARSGGDNEQFF.

The rearrangement joins TRBV27 to TRBJ2-2, with 9 bases that match TRBD2. Germline CDR1 and CDR2: MNHEY and SMNVEV (reference sequence). V trimming: 6 bases; J trimming: 7 bases; junction bases outside the gene matches: 6. The CDR3 loop spans 14 amino acids. As DNA, the CDR3 is TGTGCCAGCAGCCGAGTAGCGGGAGTCGGGGAGCTGTTTTTT. Translated, it gives CASSRVAGVGELFF.